The sequence of this T cell receptor (beta chain) was determined in a study of PD-1 blockade in classical Hodgkin lymphoma. Findings and caveats of the study: Reports indicated that newly diagnosed patients had lower baseline TCR diversity than healthy donors did. Repertoire difference causes, possibly disease activity or prior therapy, remain undefined.

The time point here: newly diagnosed, previously untreated cHL patient sample. What served as comparison were PBMCs in newly diagnosed, untreated classical Hodgkin lymphoma. Generated by immunoSEQ multiplex PCR, the TCRdb table keeps only in-frame clones and is missing some. The sample lists roughly 77,000 clones, about 93% occurring once. The CDR3 contains 15 residues. Deletions cut 10 bases from V and 0 bases from J, with 16 bases between. Germline V lookup: CDR1 SNHLY, CDR2 FYNNEI. Remarks on this clone: Its antigen is still unknown.

The chain links TRBV2 to TRBJ2-1; no clear D gene. The sequencing input was peripheral blood mononuclear cells (PBMCs). The TCR originated in a human donor with classical Hodgkin lymphoma. The CDR3 nucleotides are TGTGCCAACTCCCGAGACTTTTTCTCCTACAATGAGCAGTTCTTC. Protein: CANSRDFFSYNEQFF.